The 6 T cell receptor beta chains below all came from one sample that was sequenced in a study of regulatory T cells in long-lasting Graves disease. Libraries of TCR beta came from iRepertoire HTBI primers plus Arm-PCR of CDR3 regions. TCRdb redid the calling of the multiplex PCR reads with MiXCR, one entry per CDR3 protein. The sample yields 200,000 to 250,000 distinct CDR3 sequences, over 20% seen once. Time point meaning: newly diagnosed GD, antithyroid drugs for less than 3 months. From RNA extracted from PBMCs, the TCR library was made. The sequenced sample was peripheral blood mononuclear cells (PBMCs), obtained at new diagnosis, from a patient treated with antithyroid drugs. The source of these receptors is a female donor with Graves disease.

On this clonotype: A much larger clone sits a single nucleotide away, making a read error possible. The chain is built from TRBV5-1 and TRBJ1-1; D is ambiguous. Trimming removed 4 bases from V and 9 bases from J, with 13 bases in between. Germline CDR1 is SGHRS and CDR2 is YFSETQ. The CDR3 sequence is 12 residues long. CDR3 in amino acids: CASSVDRTKAFF. The DNA for the CDR3 is TGCGCCAGCAGCGTTGACCGAACTAAAGCTTTCTTT. The variable domain in full, completed from reference TRBV5-1 and TRBJ1-1, reads KAGVTQTPRYLIKTRGQQVTLSCSPISGHRSVSWYQQTPGQGLQFLFEYFSETQRNKGNFPGRFSGRQFSNSRSEMNVSTLELGDSALYLCASSVDRTKAFFGQGTRLTVV.

As to this clonotype: The junction departs from germline at one end; a sequencing error may be responsible. This chain links TRBV27 with TRBJ1-1, with TRBD1 matching over 8 bases. CDR1 MNHEY and CDR2 SMNVEV come from the germline V gene (reference sequence). The CDR3 loop spans 12 amino acids. The CDR3 sequence is CASSSTGVEASF. CDR3 coding DNA: TGTGCCAGCAGTTCGACAGGGGTTGAAGCTTCCTTT.

This clonotype has ten or more counts. The gene calls are TRBV12-3 or TRBV12-4 and TRBJ2-7; maybe TRBD1 (5 bases). This CDR3 is 15 amino acids long. Trimming removed 5 bases from V and 3 bases from J, with 17 bases in between. CDR3: CASSGRQNGFYEQYF. In DNA form, the CDR3 reads TGTGCCAGCAGTGGTCGACAGAACGGCTTCTACGAGCAGTACTTC.

This clonotype was observed once. A far larger clone differs by one base, so this is likely a read error. The gene calls are TRBV7-3 and TRBJ2-1, with D possibly being TRBD2 (5 bases). The J call may be wrong; the DNA end is better matched by TRBJ2-5. The germline CDR1 and CDR2 sequences are SGHTA and FQGTGA. This CDR3 is built from 13 residues. DNA for the CDR3: TGTGCCAGCGGCGAGGGCCCCCAAGGGACCCAGTACTTC. Protein sequence: CASGEGPQGTQYF.

At least ten counts were recorded for this clonotype. This rearrangement joins TRBV18 to TRBJ1-1; 8 nucleotides line up with TRBD1. The CDR3 spans 15 residues. V trimming: 4 bases; J trimming: 3 bases; junction bases outside the gene matches: 7. Germline CDR1 and CDR2: KGHSH and LQKENI. The CDR3 sequence: CASSLTQGAHTEAFF. The CDR3 coding sequence is TGTGCCAGCTCACTTACCCAGGGGGCTCACACTGAAGCTTTCTTT. Drawing the rest from reference TRBV18 and TRBJ1-1, the complete variable domain is NAGVMQNPRHLVRRRGQEARLRCSPMKGHSHVYWYRQLPEEGLKFMVYLQKENIIDESGMPKERFSAEFPKEGPSILRIQQVVRGDSAAYFCASSLTQGAHTEAFFGQGTRLTVV.

This clonotype was observed at least ten times. V gene TRBV7-3 combines with J gene TRBJ2-6, with a possible D match to TRBD2 (7 bases). CDR3 length: 17 residues. Germline CDR1 SGHTA, CDR2 FQGTGA. Trimming shortened V by 4 bases and J by 2 bases, and 15 bases separated the two germline ends. CDR3: CASSSGGGGPGANVLTF. DNA of the CDR3: TGTGCCAGCAGCTCGGGCGGCGGGGGCCCTGGGGCCAACGTCCTGACTTTC.